This T cell receptor (beta chain) was sequenced during a study of T cell changes during pregnancy in multiple sclerosis. Sequencing used immunoSEQ multiplex PCR; TCRdb keeps in-frame clones, though not all of them. Here the sample spans 55,000 to 70,000 clones, 70% to 90% being singletons. The clonotype originates from a female donor with multiple sclerosis, enrolled in a pregnancy study. The sequencing here drew on peripheral blood, taken in the first trimester of pregnancy.

For the CDR3, the DNA is TGTGCCAGCAGCTCCTCACAGGGGGCGGGTTCAGAGACCCAGTACTTC. It yields the protein CASSSSQGAGSETQYF. The chain joins TRBV7-7 to TRBJ2-5; 9 bases are a match to TRBD1. Germline V lookup: CDR1 SSHAT, CDR2 FNYEAQ (reference sequence). J lost 4 bases, V lost 4 bases, and 10 bases had no gene match. This CDR3 has 16 amino acids.